The sample holds many counts of the clone carrying this TCR beta chain. The CDR3 is made up of 16 amino acids. Germline lookup yields CDR1 SGHAT and CDR2 FQNNGV. Trimming cost V 2 bases and J 2 bases; bases outside gene matches: 5. The sample is drawn from a study of Graves' ophthalmopathy and Graves' hyperthyroidism. RNA transcripts provided the template for amplifying TCR beta CDR3 regions. HTBI primers were used in a first-round RT-PCR, which preceded a second-round multiplex PCR. TCRdb independently ran MiXCR on the multiplex PCR reads; one entry per CDR3 protein. The table records roughly 610,000 distinct CDR3 sequences, about 20% of them present only once.

The source material was peripheral blood. The origin of this receptor is a woman under 30 with stable Graves' hyperthyroidism. Some clones in this sample may be carry-over from other donors' samples. V and J are TRBV11-2 and TRBJ2-2, with 7 bases fitting TRBD2. CDR3 nucleotide sequence: TGTGCCAGCAGCTTACAACTAGCGTCAAACACCGGGGAGCTGTTTTTT. Translated: CASSLQLASNTGELFF.